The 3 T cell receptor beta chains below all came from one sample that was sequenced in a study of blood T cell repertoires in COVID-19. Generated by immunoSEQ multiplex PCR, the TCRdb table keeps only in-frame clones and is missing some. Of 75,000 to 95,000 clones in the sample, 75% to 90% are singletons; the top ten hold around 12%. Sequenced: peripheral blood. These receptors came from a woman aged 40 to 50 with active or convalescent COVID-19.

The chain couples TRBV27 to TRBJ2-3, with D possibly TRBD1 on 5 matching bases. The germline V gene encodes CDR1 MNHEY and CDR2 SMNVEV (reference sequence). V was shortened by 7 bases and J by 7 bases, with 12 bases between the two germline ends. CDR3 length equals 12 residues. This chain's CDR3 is CASKGVGNTQYF. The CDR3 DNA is TGTGCCAGCAAAGGGGTAGGCAATACGCAGTATTTT.

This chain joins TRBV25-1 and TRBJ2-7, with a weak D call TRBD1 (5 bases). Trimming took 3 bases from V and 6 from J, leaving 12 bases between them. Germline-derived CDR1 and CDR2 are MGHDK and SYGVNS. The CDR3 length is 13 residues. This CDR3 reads CASSENQGSEQYF. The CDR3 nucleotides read TGTGCCAGCAGTGAGAATCAGGGTAGCGAGCAGTACTTC.

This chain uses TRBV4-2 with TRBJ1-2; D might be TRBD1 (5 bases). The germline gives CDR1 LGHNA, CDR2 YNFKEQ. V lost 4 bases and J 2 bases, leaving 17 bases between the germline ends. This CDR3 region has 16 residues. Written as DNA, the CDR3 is TGTGCCAGCAGCCCCGCAAGTTGGGGCTCGAACTATGGCTACACCTTC. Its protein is CASSPASWGSNYGYTF.